A single sample is the source of the 14 T cell receptor beta chains below, sequenced in a study of vaccination effects on CD4 cells after COVID-19. Viral peptide pools were used in the ViraFEST assay to expand antigen-specific CD4+ T cells, and sequencing came afterward. The culture ran for approximately nine days before CD4+ T cells were isolated. All participants had two doses of either the BNT162b2 or mRNA-1273 vaccine. The repertoire was sequenced with immunoSEQ multiplex PCR; TCRdb's copy has only in-frame clones and lacks some. In the table there are 70,000 to 95,000 clones, roughly 73% of which are singletons. Their cognate antigens are unknown. The sample was CD4+ T cells from PBMCs cultured with HCoV-OC43 spike peptides, taken after COVID-19 vaccination. The subset: HCoV-OC43 spike overlapping peptide pool stimulation. The source is a human donor who received a COVID-19 vaccine.

The chain couples TRBV18 to TRBJ1-4; D gene uncertain. The CDR3 contains 15 residues. From germline, CDR1 is KGHSH and CDR2 LQKENI. V was pared by 3 bases and J by 6 bases, with 14 bases between. CDR3 amino acids: CASSPRTGLDEKLFF. CDR3 DNA sequence: TGTGCCAGCTCACCCCGTACGGGGTTGGATGAAAAACTGTTTTTT.

The chain uses TRBV2 and TRBJ1-5; D may be TRBD1 (5 bases). CDR3 length: 14 amino acids. Deletions cut 1 base from V and 5 bases from J, with 9 bases between. The V gene's germline CDR1 is SNHLY and CDR2 FYNNEI. The CDR3 DNA reads as TGTGCCAGCAGTGAAGAAGGGGAGTATCAGCCCCAGCATTTT. Its translation: CASSEEGEYQPQHF.

In this sample, this clone turned up once. The rearrangement joins TRBV30 to TRBJ2-1; TRBD2 agrees at 13 bases. CDR1 and CDR2 (germline): GTSNPN, SVGIG (reference sequence). The CDR3 consists of 17 residues. Unmatched junction bases numbered 8, after V lost 0 bases and J lost 6 bases. In nucleotides, the CDR3 is TGTGCCTGGAGTGTACTAGCGGGGGGGCCGAGTATCAATGAGCAGTTCTTC. It specifies CAWSVLAGGPSINEQFF.

This clone was seen more than once but under ten times. The chain links TRBV5-5 to TRBJ2-2, with D unclear. Germline V gene sequence: CDR1 SGHKS, CDR2 YYEKEE (reference sequence). The ends were cut back, 0 bases at V and 1 base at J, with 4 bases in the middle. The CDR3 spans 14 residues. The CDR3 here is CASSLEWNTGELFF. The CDR3 coding sequence is TGTGCCAGCAGCTTGGAGTGGAACACCGGGGAGCTGTTTTTT.

This rearrangement joins TRBV18 to TRBJ2-2; 8 nucleotides match TRBD1. Germline V gene data show CDR1 as KGHSH and CDR2 as LQKENI. Unmatched junction bases numbered 1, after V lost 3 bases and J lost 4 bases. The CDR3 runs 14 residues. The CDR3 nucleotides read TGTGCCAGCTCACCGGGACAGGTCACCGGGGAGCTGTTTTTT. It codes for CASSPGQVTGELFF.

This clone turned up a few times. The V and J genes are TRBV7-2 and TRBJ1-2; 7 nucleotides align to TRBD1. From germline, CDR1 is SGHTA and CDR2 FQGNSA. The CDR3 consists of 13 residues. V dropped 1 base and J dropped 4; count of bases not matched to a gene: 0. The DNA of the CDR3 is TGTGCCAGCAGCTTAGACAGGGGCTATGGCTACACCTTC. Residues: CASSLDRGYGYTF. Drawing the rest from reference TRBV7-2 and TRBJ1-2, the complete variable domain is GAGVSQSPSNKVTEKGKDVELRCDPISGHTALYWYRQSLGQGLEFLIYFQGNSAPDKSGLPSDRFSAERTGGSVSTLTIQRTQQEDSAVYLCASSLDRGYGYTFGSGTRLTVV.

The rearrangement links TRBV5-1 to TRBJ1-1; D is undetermined. The CDR3 spans 15 residues. Germline V lookup: CDR1 SGHRS, CDR2 YFSETQ. Trimming shortened V by 0 bases and J by 0 bases, and 9 bases separated the two germline ends. CDR3 coding DNA: TGCGCCAGCAGCTTGGATTGGGCTATGAACACTGAAGCTTTCTTT. Encoded protein: CASSLDWAMNTEAFF.

This clone came up a few times. The rearrangement links TRBV23-1 to TRBJ1-2, with unresolved D. TRBV23-1 is assigned to the ORF class and has an uncertain function. Between the trimmed V and J ends, which lost 1 base and 3 bases, there was a span of 15 bases. The CDR3 is made up of 16 amino acids. The DNA of the CDR3 is TGCGCCAGCAGTCAATGGGGTAACGGGGAGCACTATGGCTACACCTTC. It codes for CASSQWGNGEHYGYTF.

This clone was seen only a few times. The chain combines TRBV7-2 with TRBJ1-2; TRBD1 aligns across 9 bases. Per germline, CDR1 SGHTA and CDR2 FQGNSA. V gave up 4 bases and J gave up 6 bases; unmatched junction bases: 3. The CDR3 sequence is 13 residues long. For the CDR3, the DNA is TGTGCCAGCAGCTCCAGACAGGGGGATGGCTACACCTTC. Translating gives CASSSRQGDGYTF.

This sequence joins TRBV5-1 and TRBJ2-2; the match to TRBD2 covers 11 bases. Germline loops: CDR1 SGHRS, CDR2 YFSETQ. CDR3 length: 15 residues. V gave up 7 bases and J gave up 4 bases; unmatched junction bases: 6. The CDR3, as DNA: TGCGCCAGCGGTACTAGCGGGGGTCCCACCGGGGAGCTGTTTTTT. Its translation: CASGTSGGPTGELFF.

The V call is TRBV19, the J call TRBJ2-7, with D maybe TRBD2 (5 bases). CDR1 is LNHDA and CDR2 is SQIVND in the germline V gene (reference sequence). The V end lost 8 bases, the J end lost 2 bases, and 16 bases lay between the germline ends. The CDR3 is 14 amino acids. CDR3 residues: CASPRTQIAYEQYV. The CDR3 DNA follows: TGTGCCAGTCCCCGGACTCAGATAGCCTACGAGCAGTACGTC.

This clone was seen only once. This chain uses TRBV3-1 (or the pseudogene TRBV3-2) with TRBJ1-1; possibly TRBD1 for D (5 bases). The CDR3 runs 15 residues. Per the germline V gene, CDR1 is LGHDT and CDR2 is YNNKEL (reference sequence). Trimming left V 1 base short and J 4 bases short, with 13 bases between. Written as DNA, the CDR3 is TGTGCCAGCAGCCAAGGGGTCCAGGGCGGCACTGAAGCTTTCTTT. Amino acid sequence: CASSQGVQGGTEAFF.

This chain uses TRBV24-1 with TRBJ2-1; D is ambiguous. The CDR3 extends over 14 amino acids. Germline CDR1 KGHDR, CDR2 SFDVKD. V was pared by 6 bases and J by 5 bases, with 13 bases between. The CDR3 sequence is CATSSPAENNEQFF. CDR3 DNA sequence: TGTGCCACCAGTTCCCCGGCAGAGAACAATGAGCAGTTCTTC.

In regard to this clone: This specimen includes other DNA sequences encoding the same CDR3. The CDR3 spells CASSPPGQETQYF. The CDR3 nucleotides read TGTGCCAGCTCACCACCCGGGCAAGAGACCCAGTACTTC. The rearrangement joins TRBV18 to TRBJ2-5; D not resolved. Germline V gene data show CDR1 as KGHSH and CDR2 as LQKENI. The CDR3 spans 13 residues. V gave up 0 bases and J gave up 2 bases, with 4 bases separating them.